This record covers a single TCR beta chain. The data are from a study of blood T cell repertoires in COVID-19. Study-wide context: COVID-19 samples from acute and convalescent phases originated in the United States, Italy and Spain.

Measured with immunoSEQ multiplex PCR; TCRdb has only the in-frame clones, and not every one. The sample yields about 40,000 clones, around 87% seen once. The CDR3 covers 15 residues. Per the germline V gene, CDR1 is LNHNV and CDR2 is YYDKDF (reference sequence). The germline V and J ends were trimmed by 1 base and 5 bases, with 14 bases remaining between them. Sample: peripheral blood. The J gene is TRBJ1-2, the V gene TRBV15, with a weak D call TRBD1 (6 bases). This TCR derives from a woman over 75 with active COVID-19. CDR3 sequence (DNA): TGTGCCACCAGCAGAGTGGTACAGGGATCTTATGGCTACACCTTC. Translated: CATSRVVQGSYGYTF.